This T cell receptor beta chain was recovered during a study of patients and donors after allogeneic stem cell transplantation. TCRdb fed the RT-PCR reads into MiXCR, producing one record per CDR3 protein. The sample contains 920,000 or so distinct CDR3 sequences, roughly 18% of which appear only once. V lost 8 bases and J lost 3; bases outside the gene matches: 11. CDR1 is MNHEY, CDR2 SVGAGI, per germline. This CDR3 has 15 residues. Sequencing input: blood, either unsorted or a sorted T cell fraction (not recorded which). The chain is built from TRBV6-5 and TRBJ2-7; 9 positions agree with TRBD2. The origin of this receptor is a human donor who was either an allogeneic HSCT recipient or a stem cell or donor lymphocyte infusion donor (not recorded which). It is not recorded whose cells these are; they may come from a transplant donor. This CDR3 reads CASGFAGGGVYEQYF. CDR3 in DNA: TGTGCCAGCGGTTTCGCCGGCGGGGGGGTCTACGAGCAGTACTTC.